The entry that follows covers one T cell receptor (beta chain) sequence. V lost 4 bases and J 6 bases, leaving 17 bases between the germline ends. Germline V CDR1 and CDR2: SNHLY, FYNNEI. The CDR3 length is 15 residues. The data derive from a study of T cell responses to AZD1222 COVID-19 vaccine. Data came from immunoSEQ multiplex PCR; TCRdb stores just in-frame clones and leaves some out. Of 50,000 to 70,000 clones in the sample, approximately 86% were seen once. The rearrangement joins TRBV2 to TRBJ2-3, with D uncertain. This sequence originates from an adult who received the AZD1222 COVID-19 vaccine. The sample was peripheral blood, taken 28 days after the second AZD1222 dose. CDR3 nucleotides: TGTGCCAGCAGTGGCCGGGCCCTAACACACGATACGCAGTATTTT. Translated, it gives CASSGRALTHDTQYF.